Each of the 18 T cell receptor beta chains below was sequenced from the same sample in a study of radiotherapy plus CTLA-4 blockade in lung cancer (dated by TCRdb to between 2018 and 2020). Library prep was done by the immunoSEQ multiplex PCR assay. Not all clones reach the TCRdb copy of this immuneACCESS table, which keeps in-frame sequences only. Checked studies attribute under half of the gap to unresolved V genes and leave the rest unexplained. The sample includes some 49,000 clones, with more than 75% observed a single time. The ten largest clones take up roughly a quarter of the sample. The starting material was peripheral blood, obtained from a patient treated with radiotherapy plus ipilimumab. These receptors originate from a human donor with non-small cell lung cancer whose response to radiotherapy plus ipilimumab could not be evaluated.

This chain joins TRBV10-3 and TRBJ2-7; TRBD1 is a possible D gene (5 bases). The CDR3 extends over 15 amino acids. Germline V lookup: CDR1 ENHRY, CDR2 SYGVKD. The germline V and J ends were trimmed by 8 bases and 5 bases, with 22 bases remaining between them. The CDR3 region is CAIGEHQSGKNEQYF. The CDR3 region has the DNA TGTGCCATCGGCGAACATCAATCAGGGAAGAACGAGCAGTACTTC.

The genes are TRBV7-2 and TRBJ2-3, with D unclear. Germline V gene sequence: CDR1 SGHTA, CDR2 FQGNSA. The CDR3 has 13 amino acids. V dropped 3 bases and J dropped 5 bases, with 9 bases sitting between them. CDR3 coding DNA: TGTGCCAGCAGCTTTTTCCGTCTAGATACGCAGTATTTT. Its translation is CASSFFRLDTQYF.

The V and J genes are TRBV27 and TRBJ2-7; 8 bases line up with TRBD1. V lost 5 bases to trimming and J lost 4 bases; unmatched junction nucleotides: 7. There are 14 residues in the CDR3. CDR1 MNHEY and CDR2 SMNVEV come from the germline V gene (reference sequence). CDR3 nucleotides: TGTGCCAGCAGTCGAGTGACAGGGGTGTACGAGCAGTACTTC. Protein: CASSRVTGVYEQYF.

The rearrangement joins TRBV5-4 to TRBJ1-1, with D tentatively TRBD1 (5 bases). Per germline, CDR1 SGHNT and CDR2 YYREEE (reference sequence). V was shortened by 2 bases and J by 0 bases, with 11 bases between the two germline ends. The length of the CDR3 is 15 residues. CDR3 amino acids: CASSFLGTLNTEAFF. CDR3 DNA: TGTGCCAGCAGCTTCCTCGGGACTTTGAACACTGAAGCTTTCTTT.

V usage is TRBV7-2 and J usage is TRBJ1-5; 9 bases match TRBD1. CDR1 and CDR2 (germline): SGHTA, FQGNSA. The CDR3 consists of 16 residues. With 4 bases clipped from V and 6 bases from J, the junction kept 10 bases outside the gene matches. The CDR3 here is CASSYLTGGPSQPQHF. DNA of the CDR3: TGTGCCAGCAGCTACCTGACAGGGGGACCTAGTCAGCCCCAGCATTTT.

The gene calls are TRBV5-6 and TRBJ1-3, with a tentative D call TRBD1 (5 bases). The CDR3 length is 14 residues. CDR1 is SGHDT and CDR2 is YYEEEE in the germline V gene. V was trimmed by 4 bases and J by 3 bases, leaving 11 bases between them. The CDR3 DNA reads TGTGCCAGCAGCATAGGGGTAAATGGAAACACCATATATTTT. This translates into CASSIGVNGNTIYF.

The chain carries TRBV10-1 and TRBJ1-2, with 7 bases matching TRBD1. The CDR3 sequence is 13 residues long. Looked up from germline, CDR1 is WNHNN and CDR2 is SYGVQD (reference sequence). The junction had 11 bases not matched to a gene; V was cut back by 6 bases and J by 10 bases. The CDR3 nucleotides are TGCGCCAGCAGCCGAGGACAGGCGGCCTACTACACCTTC. Translated, it gives CASSRGQAAYYTF.

The chain recombines TRBV4-3 with TRBJ1-1; maybe TRBD1 (6 bases). Trimming stripped 1 base from V and 5 bases from J, with 14 bases between. The CDR3 is made up of 15 amino acids. Germline values: CDR1 LGHNA, CDR2 YSLEER. The CDR3 here is CASSQVRGAWTEAFF. The CDR3 DNA reads as TGCGCCAGCAGCCAAGTCCGGGGGGCCTGGACTGAAGCTTTCTTT.

The chain has TRBV7-2 and TRBJ1-1; D is perhaps TRBD1 (5 bases). Germline CDR1 is SGHTA and CDR2 is FQGNSA. Deletions cut 5 bases from V and 1 base from J, with 11 bases between. The CDR3 sequence is 14 residues long. The CDR3 DNA sequence: TGTGCCAGCAGCCCCCGGGACTGGAACACTGAAGCTTTCTTT. It yields the protein CASSPRDWNTEAFF. Full variable domain (remainder filled in from reference TRBV7-2 and TRBJ1-1): GAGVSQSPSNKVTEKGKDVELRCDPISGHTALYWYRQSLGQGLEFLIYFQGNSAPDKSGLPSDRFSAERTGGSVSTLTIQRTQQEDSAVYLCASSPRDWNTEAFFGQGTRLTVV.

The chain recombines TRBV5-5 with TRBJ1-3; D may be TRBD1 (5 bases). The CDR3 length is 19 residues. The ends were cut back, 0 bases at V and 0 bases at J, with 19 bases in the middle. Germline CDR1 and CDR2: SGHKS and YYEKEE (reference sequence). This chain's CDR3 is CASSLARPQGIVSGNTIYF. The CDR3 DNA follows: TGTGCCAGCAGCTTGGCCAGGCCCCAGGGTATCGTCTCTGGAAACACCATATATTTT.

The rearrangement uses TRBV6-5 and TRBJ1-6; 9 bases match TRBD1. The CDR3 has 14 residues. V was pared by 6 bases and J by 5 bases, with 2 bases of the junction left unmatched. Germline V gene lookup returns CDR1 MNHEY and CDR2 SVGAGI. CDR3 in DNA: TGTGCCAGCAGGGGGACAGGGAATAATTCACCCCTCCACTTT. Its translation is CASRGTGNNSPLHF.

The V and J genes are TRBV2 and TRBJ1-2, with 8 nucleotides matching TRBD1. Germline assignment: CDR1 SNHLY and CDR2 FYNNEI. Trimming cost V 7 bases and J 4 bases; bases outside gene matches: 11. The CDR3 has 15 amino acids. The CDR3 sequence: CASTKTWTGSYGYTF. As DNA, the CDR3 is TGTGCCAGCACCAAAACCTGGACAGGGAGCTATGGCTACACCTTC.

This clone was counted a single time. The chain recombines TRBV7-2 with TRBJ2-3, with D perhaps matching TRBD2 (6 bases). This CDR3 contains 14 residues. CDR1 and CDR2 from the germline V gene are SGHTA and FQGNSA. Trimming left V 5 bases short and J 1 base short, with 10 bases between. This chain's CDR3 is CASSPGTGTDTQYF. CDR3 DNA: TGTGCCAGCAGCCCAGGGACTGGCACAGATACGCAGTATTTT.

J is TRBJ1-1 and V is TRBV7-9; unclear D gene. This CDR3 is 17 amino acids long. Germline-derived CDR1 and CDR2 are SEHNR and FQNEAQ (reference sequence). Trimming cost V 1 base and J 1 base, with 16 bases left between them. CDR3 bases: TGTGCCAGCAGCTTAGTAGGAGGTAAGGTGGGGAACACTGAAGCTTTCTTT. Translated, it gives CASSLVGGKVGNTEAFF.

The CDR3 loop reads CASSPLAGVETQYF. In nucleotides, the CDR3 is TGTGCCAGCAGCCCGCTAGCGGGAGTGGAGACCCAGTACTTC. The chain joins TRBV14 to TRBJ2-5; 10 bases agree with TRBD2. The V and J ends lost 4 bases and 5 bases, in that order; junction bases with no gene match: 4. Germline CDR1 is SGHDN and CDR2 is FVKESK. The CDR3 contains 14 residues. Using reference TRBV14 and TRBJ2-5 for the parts outside the CDR3, the full variable domain is EAGVTQFPSHSVIEKGQTVTLRCDPISGHDNLYWYRRVMGKEIKFLLHFVKESKQDESGMPNNRFLAERTGGTYSTLKVQPAELEDSGVYFCASSPLAGVETQYFGPGTRLLVL.

The chain uses TRBV15 and TRBJ2-7, with 7 bases identical to TRBD1. Germline V lookup: CDR1 LNHNV, CDR2 YYDKDF (reference sequence). The CDR3 is 15 amino acids. V dropped 4 bases and J dropped 1; count of bases not matched to a gene: 7. Written as DNA, the CDR3 is TGTGCCACCAGCACCCGGGACAGTTCTTCCTACGAGCAGTACTTC. Protein sequence: CATSTRDSSSYEQYF.

The chain has TRBV29-1 and TRBJ2-6, with unresolved D. The CDR3 contains 14 residues. V dropped 3 bases and J dropped 0 bases, with 6 bases sitting between them. The germline gives CDR1 SQVTM, CDR2 ANQGSEA. The CDR3 is CSVERFSGANVLTF. Here the CDR3 DNA reads TGCAGCGTTGAGCGGTTCTCTGGGGCCAACGTCCTGACTTTC.

This sequence joins TRBV9 and TRBJ2-5, with 16 bases matching TRBD2. Per the germline V gene, CDR1 is SGDLS and CDR2 is YYNGEE. The CDR3 is 17 residues long. Trimming cost V 4 bases and J 4 bases; bases outside gene matches: 7. CDR3 sequence reads: CASSHGTSGRVSETQYF. CDR3 in DNA: TGTGCCAGCAGCCATGGGACTAGCGGGAGGGTTTCAGAGACCCAGTACTTC.